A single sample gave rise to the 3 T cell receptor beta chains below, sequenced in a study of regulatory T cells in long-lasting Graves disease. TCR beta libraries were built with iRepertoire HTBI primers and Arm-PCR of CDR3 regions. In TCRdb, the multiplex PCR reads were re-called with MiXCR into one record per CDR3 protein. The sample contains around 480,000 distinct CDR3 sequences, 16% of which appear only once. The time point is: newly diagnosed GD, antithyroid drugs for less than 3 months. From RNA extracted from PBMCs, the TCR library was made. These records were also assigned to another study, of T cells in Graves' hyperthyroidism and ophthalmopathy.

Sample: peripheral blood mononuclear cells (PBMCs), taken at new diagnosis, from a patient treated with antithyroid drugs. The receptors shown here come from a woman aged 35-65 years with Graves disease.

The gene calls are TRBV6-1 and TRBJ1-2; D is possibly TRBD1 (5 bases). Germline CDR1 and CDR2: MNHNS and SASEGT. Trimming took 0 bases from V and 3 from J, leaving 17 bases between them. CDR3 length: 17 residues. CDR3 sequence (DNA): TGTGCCAGCAGTGAAGCGCTTGTGGGGGAGTGGTACTATGGCTACACCTTC. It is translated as CASSEALVGEWYYGYTF.

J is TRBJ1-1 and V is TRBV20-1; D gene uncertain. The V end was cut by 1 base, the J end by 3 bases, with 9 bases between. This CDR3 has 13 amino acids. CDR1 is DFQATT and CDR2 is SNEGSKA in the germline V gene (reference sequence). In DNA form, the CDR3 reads TGCAGTGCTAGAGGCCAGGACTACACTGAAGCTTTCTTT. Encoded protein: CSARGQDYTEAFF.

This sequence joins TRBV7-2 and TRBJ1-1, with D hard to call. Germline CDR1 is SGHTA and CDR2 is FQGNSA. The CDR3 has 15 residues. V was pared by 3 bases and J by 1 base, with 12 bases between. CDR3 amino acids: CASSFFGHENTEAFF. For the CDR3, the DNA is TGTGCCAGCAGCTTTTTCGGGCACGAGAACACTGAAGCTTTCTTT.